One sample yielded the 30 T cell receptor beta chains listed below, sequenced in a study of blood T cell repertoires in COVID-19. Assay used: immunoSEQ multiplex PCR; TCRdb lists only in-frame clones, some missing. The sample yields 200,000 to 250,000 clones, about 83% seen once. The sample consisted of PBMCs or T cells enriched from blood (not recorded which). The receptors originated from a woman aged 40 to 50 who had recovered from COVID-19.

The chain is built from TRBV5-6 and TRBJ1-1; maybe TRBD1 (5 bases). The CDR3 length is 16 residues. Germline CDR1 SGHDT, CDR2 YYEEEE. V was pared by 4 bases and J by 1 base, with 17 bases between. The CDR3 nucleotides are TGTGCCAGCAGCCTTGGGAGGGGATGGGGGAACACTGAAGCTTTCTTT. Translation gives CASSLGRGWGNTEAFF.

The chain joins TRBV9 to TRBJ2-5, with TRBD2 matching over 9 bases. The CDR3 runs to 15 residues. V shed 4 bases, J shed 3 bases, and the junction held 7 bases outside the gene matches. Germline V gene data show CDR1 as SGDLS and CDR2 as YYNGEE. CDR3: CASSSPSGEKETQYF. CDR3 in DNA: TGTGCCAGCAGCTCCCCTAGCGGGGAAAAAGAGACCCAGTACTTC.

This clone was recorded once. The chain combines TRBV11-2 with TRBJ2-5; 14 bases match TRBD2. Trimming removed 3 bases from V and 2 bases from J; junction bases left unmatched: 5. This CDR3 spans 17 amino acids. Germline assignment: CDR1 SGHAT and CDR2 FQNNGV. CDR3 coding DNA: TGTGCCAGCAGCTTTGGGACTAGCGGGAGCTCGCAAGAGACCCAGTACTTC. Translation: CASSFGTSGSSQETQYF.

For the CDR3, the DNA is TGTGCCACCAGTGATCCCCGGTACGGGCAGGGGGCCGACAATGAGCAGTTCTTC. Translation: CATSDPRYGQGADNEQFF. The V and J genes are TRBV24-1 and TRBJ2-1, with 8 nucleotides matching TRBD1. CDR1 is KGHDR and CDR2 is SFDVKD in the germline V gene. The CDR3 loop spans 18 amino acids. V was pared by 3 bases and J by 5 bases, with 14 bases of the junction left unmatched.

The chain has TRBV6-1 and TRBJ1-4; perhaps TRBD1 as D (5 bases). This CDR3 has 16 residues. Between the trimmed V and J ends, which lost 3 bases and 0 bases, there was a span of 11 bases. Germline CDR1 is MNHNS and CDR2 is SASEGT. In DNA, the CDR3 is TGTGCCAGCAGTGAGACAGAAGACGCAACTAATGAAAAACTGTTTTTT. Translated, it gives CASSETEDATNEKLFF.

The V call is TRBV13, the J call TRBJ2-7; the D gene is possibly TRBD1 (6 bases). The CDR3 consists of 15 residues. Trimming left V 2 bases short and J 2 bases short, with 13 bases between. Germline CDR1 is PRHDT and CDR2 is FYEKMQ (reference sequence). This CDR3 is CASSLRAGVPYEQYF. In nucleotides, the CDR3 is TGTGCCAGCAGCTTAAGGGCAGGGGTCCCCTACGAGCAGTACTTC.

This rearrangement joins TRBV10-1 to TRBJ2-2, with unresolved D. Germline CDR1 WNHNN, CDR2 SYGVQD (reference sequence). The CDR3 length is 12 residues. Trimming pared 5 bases from V and 8 bases from J, leaving 9 bases between. The CDR3 reads CASSTRQGELFF. The CDR3 nucleotides are TGCGCCAGCAGTACGCGGCAAGGGGAGCTGTTTTTT.

The chain uses TRBV7-6 and TRBJ2-5, with 10 bases that match TRBD1. V lost 3 bases and J lost 9; bases outside the gene matches: 7. The CDR3 has 14 residues. Germline V CDR1 and CDR2: SGHVS, FNYEAQ. CDR3 loop: CASSLTGGLASQYF. The CDR3 region has the DNA TGTGCCAGCAGCTTGACAGGGGGCTTGGCGTCCCAGTACTTC.

The chain couples TRBV19 to TRBJ1-1; D not resolved. The V gene's germline CDR1 is LNHDA and CDR2 SQIVND (reference sequence). V gave up 1 base and J gave up 3 bases, with 9 bases separating them. CDR3 length: 14 residues. The CDR3 sequence is CASSIGVGDTEAFF. The CDR3 DNA follows: TGTGCCAGTAGTATAGGGGTCGGGGACACTGAAGCTTTCTTT.

The J gene is TRBJ2-2, the V gene TRBV19; 9 bases align to TRBD2. The V gene's germline CDR1 is LNHDA and CDR2 SQIVND (reference sequence). CDR3 length equals 16 residues. Trimming removed 4 bases from V and 7 bases from J; junction bases left unmatched: 10. The CDR3: CASSNSGGRAVGELFF. The CDR3 nucleotides read TGTGCCAGTAGTAACTCCGGCGGGAGGGCCGTCGGGGAGCTGTTTTTT.

The chain is built from TRBV27 and TRBJ1-2; 12 bases are shared with TRBD1. Unmatched junction bases numbered 13, after V lost 6 bases and J lost 8 bases. The CDR3 contains 16 residues. The germline V gene encodes CDR1 MNHEY and CDR2 SMNVEV (reference sequence). The CDR3 DNA follows: TGTGCCAGCAGGCCCGGTCCGGGACAGGGGGCAGGGGGCTACACCTTC. It is translated as CASRPGPGQGAGGYTF.

This chain joins TRBV10-2 and TRBJ2-7, with 9 bases lining up with TRBD1. Germline-derived CDR1 and CDR2 are WSHSY and SAAADI. The CDR3 spans 14 residues. The ends lost 6 bases at V and 7 bases at J; junction bases unmatched: 10. Here the CDR3 DNA reads TGCGCCAGCAGGACGGGACAGGGTGGAGGGGAGCAGTACGTC. This codes for CASRTGQGGGEQYV.

The rearrangement joins TRBV7-2 to TRBJ1-1; TRBD1 matches at 7 bases. Germline V gene lookup returns CDR1 SGHTA and CDR2 FQGNSA. CDR3 size: 15 residues. The V gene end was trimmed by 7 bases and the J gene end by 3 bases; junction bases not matched to a gene: 11. In nucleotides, the CDR3 is TGTGCCAGCACCTTGGGGGACAGATATTACACTGAAGCTTTCTTT. This codes for CASTLGDRYYTEAFF.

The rearrangement links TRBV19 to TRBJ2-1, with D perhaps TRBD2 (6 bases). Trimming shortened V by 6 bases and J by 3 bases, and 18 bases separated the two germline ends. The germline gives CDR1 LNHDA, CDR2 SQIVND (reference sequence). CDR3 length equals 16 residues. For the CDR3, the DNA is TGTGCCAGTAGCCGTACCCGGGACTCGAGCTACAATGAGCAGTTCTTC. It is translated as CASSRTRDSSYNEQFF.

The CDR3 here is CASSLDSGLGIEQFF. The CDR3 DNA follows: TGTGCCAGCAGCTTAGACTCGGGACTAGGAATTGAGCAGTTCTTC. The chain recombines TRBV7-8 with TRBJ2-1; TRBD2 matches 8 bases. Germline CDR1 and CDR2: SGHVS and FQNEAQ. With 1 base clipped from V and 9 bases from J, the junction kept 8 bases outside the gene matches. The CDR3 consists of 15 residues.

This clone has a single count. The V and J genes are TRBV5-1 and TRBJ1-1, with 8 bases that match TRBD1. This CDR3 has 16 residues. With 4 bases clipped from V and 2 bases from J, the junction kept 10 bases outside the gene matches. Per germline, CDR1 SGHRS and CDR2 YFSETQ. The CDR3 DNA is TGCGCCAGCAGCCTGGCGGGACAGGACTTCAACACTGAAGCTTTCTTT. Encoded protein: CASSLAGQDFNTEAFF.

V is TRBV27 and J is TRBJ2-7; 10 nucleotides align to TRBD1. The CDR3 is made up of 16 amino acids. The V gene end was trimmed by 3 bases and the J gene end by 0 bases; junction bases not matched to a gene: 5. CDR1 and CDR2 from the germline V gene are MNHEY and SMNVEV (reference sequence). The CDR3 sequence: CASSFPTGGRSYEQYV. For the CDR3, the DNA is TGTGCCAGCAGTTTCCCGACAGGGGGCCGCTCCTACGAGCAGTACGTC.

The CDR3 DNA sequence: TGTGCCAGCAGGGGGGGGCCTAATGAAAAACTGTTTTTT. As protein: CASRGGPNEKLFF. The chain employs TRBV6-5 and TRBJ1-4; tentative D call: TRBD1 (6 bases). V lost 6 bases, J lost 3 bases, and 8 bases lay in between. There are 13 residues in the CDR3. Germline values: CDR1 MNHEY, CDR2 SVGAGI.

This chain uses TRBV15 with TRBJ1-1; TRBD1 matches at 7 bases. The V gene end was trimmed by 0 bases and the J gene end by 4 bases; junction bases not matched to a gene: 2. CDR3 length: 14 residues. CDR1 is LNHNV, CDR2 YYDKDF, per germline (reference sequence). CDR3 sequence (DNA): TGTGCCACCAGCAGAGAGAACAGGGGCACTGAAGCTTTCTTT. This gives the protein CATSRENRGTEAFF.

The V and J genes are TRBV3-1 (or the pseudogene TRBV3-2) and TRBJ2-3; a weak D match, TRBD2 (6 bases). CDR1 and CDR2 from the germline V gene are LGHDT and YNNKEL (reference sequence). The CDR3 loop spans 17 amino acids. Trimming cost V 0 bases and J 0 bases, with 13 bases left between them. CDR3 loop: CASSQDLGLASTDTQYF. CDR3 coding DNA: TGTGCCAGCAGCCAAGATCTTGGTCTAGCGAGCACAGATACGCAGTATTTT.

The chain recombines TRBV6-2 or TRBV6-3 with TRBJ2-1, with a tentative D call TRBD1 (6 bases). Germline CDR1 is MNHEY and CDR2 is SVGEGT. The CDR3 runs to 14 residues. V lost 1 base and J lost 7, with 11 bases in between. The CDR3 DNA is TGTGCCAGCAGTTACTGGACAGAGTCAAATGAGCAGTTCTTC. Protein sequence: CASSYWTESNEQFF.

The chain is built from TRBV6-1 and TRBJ2-1, with a possible D match to TRBD2 (5 bases). From germline, CDR1 is MNHNS and CDR2 SASEGT. The CDR3 has 15 amino acids. The germline V and J ends were trimmed by 3 bases and 8 bases, with 17 bases remaining between them. CDR3 sequence: CASSDRGRTMDEQFF. The CDR3 nucleotides are TGTGCCAGCAGTGATCGGGGTAGAACGATGGATGAGCAGTTCTTC.

This chain connects TRBV9 to TRBJ1-3, with a tentative D call TRBD1 (5 bases). This CDR3 contains 13 residues. Germline CDR1 and CDR2: SGDLS and YYNGEE. Trimming took 0 bases from V and 8 from J, leaving 9 bases between them. The CDR3 bases are TGTGCCAGCAGCGTAGGACAGATGGACACCATATATTTT. Residues: CASSVGQMDTIYF.

The CDR3 loop reads CASPQVGSYEQYF. The CDR3 DNA follows: TGTGCCAGCCCCCAGGTAGGATCCTACGAGCAGTACTTC. The chain links TRBV11-3 to TRBJ2-7; no clear D gene. Germline CDR1 reads SGHNT; CDR2 reads YENEEA. Trimming left V 8 bases short and J 1 base short, with 12 bases between. The length of the CDR3 is 13 residues.

V is TRBV12-3 or TRBV12-4 and J is TRBJ1-2; TRBD1 aligns across 8 bases. The CDR3 contains 13 residues. V trimming: 8 bases; J trimming: 9 bases; junction bases outside the gene matches: 11. The CDR3 nucleotides are TGTGCCAGCGGAACCGGGACAGGATGGCGCTACACCTTC. Protein: CASGTGTGWRYTF.

This clone was recorded once. The genes are TRBV5-1 and TRBJ2-5; 8 bases are shared with TRBD1. This CDR3 spans 14 amino acids. Trimming took 5 bases from V and 5 from J; bases not matched to a gene: 8. Germline V lookup: CDR1 SGHRS, CDR2 YFSETQ. CDR3 sequence reads: CASRVTGGAETQYF. CDR3 DNA: TGCGCCAGCAGAGTTACAGGGGGAGCGGAGACCCAGTACTTC.

The chain is built from TRBV7-2 and TRBJ2-1; TRBD1 matches at 7 bases. V lost 5 bases and J lost 9; bases outside the gene matches: 10. The CDR3 length is 14 residues. Germline values: CDR1 SGHTA, CDR2 FQGNSA. Here the CDR3 reads CASSTGQPWGEQFF. The CDR3 region has the DNA TGTGCCAGCAGCACGGGACAGCCGTGGGGTGAGCAGTTCTTC.

This sequence joins TRBV15 and TRBJ2-1; 8 bases agree with TRBD2. Germline CDR1 and CDR2: LNHNV and YYDKDF (reference sequence). J was trimmed by 5 bases and V by 4 bases; bases with no gene match: 7. The CDR3 is made up of 15 amino acids. CDR3 residues: CATSKSTSGNNEQFF. CDR3 nucleotides: TGTGCCACCAGCAAATCAACTAGCGGTAACAATGAGCAGTTCTTC. Full variable domain (remainder filled in from reference TRBV15 and TRBJ2-1): DAMVIQNPRYQVTQFGKPVTLSCSQTLNHNVMYWYQQKSSQAPKLLFHYYDKDFNNEADTPDNFQSRRPNTSFCFLDIRSPGLGDTAMYLCATSKSTSGNNEQFFGPGTRLTVL.

This chain links TRBV30 with TRBJ1-1; 7 bases are shared with TRBD1. Germline values: CDR1 GTSNPN, CDR2 SVGIG (reference sequence). V lost 6 bases, J lost 2 bases, and 9 bases stayed unmatched. This CDR3 has 14 amino acids. The CDR3 is CACSETGFNTEAFF. CDR3 nucleotides: TGTGCCTGCTCCGAGACAGGGTTTAACACTGAAGCTTTCTTT.

This clone has a single count. The same CDR3 can be traced to other DNA sequences in this sample. The chain links TRBV6-5 to TRBJ1-1, with D perhaps TRBD1 (5 bases). The CDR3 length is 13 residues. Germline loops: CDR1 MNHEY, CDR2 SVGAGI. The ends were cut back, 6 bases at V and 0 bases at J, with 8 bases in the middle. This CDR3 reads CASRRQLNTEAFF. The CDR3 DNA sequence: TGTGCCAGCAGAAGACAGTTGAACACTGAAGCTTTCTTT.